This T cell receptor beta chain is from a study of T-cell memory formation after mild COVID-19. Constant-segment primers were used for 5'RACE, and the resulting TCR alpha and TCR beta cDNA libraries carried sample barcodes and UMIs. Via MiXCR, TCRdb re-called the 5' RACE reads, giving one row per CDR3 protein. The sample records fewer than 650,000 distinct CDR3 sequences, around 16% being singletons. The germline gives CDR1 SGHTA, CDR2 FQGNSA. Trimming removed 4 bases at V and 3 bases at J, with 16 bases between. This CDR3 comprises 16 residues. Sequenced: PBMCs or a T cell subset sorted from them (not recorded which). The TCR sequence derives from an adult woman who had mild COVID-19 (a few samples of this study predate the infection). Cell type and time point are not known. The V call is TRBV7-2, the J call TRBJ2-1; D may be TRBD2 (5 bases). In nucleotides, the CDR3 is TGTGCCAGCAGCTCAGCCGGGAATAGCCACTACAATGAGCAGTTCTTC. Translation: CASSSAGNSHYNEQFF.